The entry below describes one T cell receptor beta chain. Its specificity is not known. This sample was taken from a study of T cell responses to AZD1222 COVID-19 vaccine. Clones were read by immunoSEQ multiplex PCR, and TCRdb kept only the in-frame ones, dropping some. The sample has some 150,000 clones, more than 85% seen once. Study-level findings and limits: The study identified only five or six AZD1222 recipients as seropositive at baseline. There were mostly white British donors and more females than males, and clonal diversity was possibly underestimated. In all cases, repertoires were sampled only after the peak T cell response.

Germline CDR1 LGHDT, CDR2 YNNKEL (reference sequence). J lost 4 bases, V lost 4 bases, and 16 bases had no gene match. The CDR3 consists of 18 residues. This clonotype was sampled from an adult in good health. The starting material was peripheral blood, obtained on day 0 of AZD1222 vaccination. The chain uses TRBV3-1 (or the pseudogene TRBV3-2) and TRBJ1-3; TRBD1 matches at 7 bases. The CDR3 here is CASSRRPERGGAGNTIYF. CDR3 DNA: TGTGCCAGCAGCCGCCGACCGGAAAGAGGGGGCGCCGGAAACACCATATATTTT.